These 20 T cell receptor beta chains came from one sample sequenced in a study of identical twins' blood T cells. Each CDR3 protein is one row after TCRdb ran MiXCR on the 5' RACE reads. This table has 400,000 or so distinct CDR3 sequences, roughly 30% appearing once. Sequencing input: PBMCs. The receptors here all came from a woman aged 18-49 years in good health.

This rearrangement joins TRBV19 to TRBJ1-4, with D possibly TRBD1 on 5 matching bases. The V gene lost 6 bases and the J gene lost 3 bases, with 11 bases spanning the gap. The germline V gene encodes CDR1 LNHDA and CDR2 SQIVND (reference sequence). CDR3 size: 14 residues. CDR3 in amino acids: CASSQDKANEKLFF. In nucleotides, the CDR3 is TGTGCCAGTAGCCAGGACAAGGCTAATGAAAAACTGTTTTTT.

J is TRBJ2-3 and V is TRBV29-1, with 8 bases that match TRBD2. Germline lookup yields CDR1 SQVTM and CDR2 ANQGSEA. Trimming cost V 0 bases and J 4 bases; bases outside gene matches: 3. This CDR3 comprises 14 residues. In DNA, the CDR3 is TGCAGCGTTGAAGAGGGGCGGGGGGCAGATACGCAGTATTTT. It translates to CSVEEGRGADTQYF.

To note about this clonotype: Germline is not matched at one junction end, which may reflect a read error. The chain couples TRBV6-1 to TRBJ2-1; TRBD2 aligns across 11 bases. The CDR3 extends over 15 amino acids. The germline V gene has CDR1 MNHNS and CDR2 SASEGT. The CDR3 reads CASSPGTSGYNDQFF. In DNA, the CDR3 is TGTGCCAGCAGCCCCGGGACTAGCGGCTACAATGATCAGTTCTTC.

This chain uses TRBV27 with TRBJ1-2, with D hard to call. Trimming took 3 bases from V and 2 from J, leaving 7 bases between them. The germline V gene has CDR1 MNHEY and CDR2 SMNVEV (reference sequence). The CDR3 is 13 amino acids. CDR3 DNA sequence: TGTGCCAGCAGTTTTAATCCAAACTATGGCTACACCTTC. This sequence encodes CASSFNPNYGYTF.

The chain is built from TRBV7-9 and TRBJ1-1; tentative D call: TRBD1 (5 bases). V was clipped by 10 bases and J by 8 bases, with 11 bases between them. CDR3 length equals 10 residues. In germline, CDR1 is SEHNR, CDR2 FQNEAQ (reference sequence). The CDR3 DNA sequence: TGTGCCACCTGGGGCACGGAAGCTTTCTTT. Amino acid sequence: CATWGTEAFF. The full variable domain, rest sourced from reference TRBV7-9 and TRBJ1-1, is DTGVSQNPRHKITKRGQNVTFRCDPISEHNRLYWYRQTLGQGPEFLTYFQNEAQLEKSRLLSDRFSAERPKGSFSTLEIQRTEQGDSAMYLCATWGTEAFFGQGTRLTVV.

This clonotype was observed many times. This chain uses TRBV7-8 with TRBJ1-1; D unclear. The germline V and J ends were trimmed by 5 bases and 7 bases, with 17 bases remaining between them. Germline values: CDR1 SGHVS, CDR2 FQNEAQ. This CDR3 has 14 amino acids. In nucleotides, the CDR3 is TGTGCCAGCAGCGGATACAGCGAGGGAATTGAAGCTTTCTTT. Translating gives CASSGYSEGIEAFF. Filled out from reference TRBV7-8 and TRBJ1-1, the complete variable domain reads GAGVSQSPRYKVAKRGQDVALRCDPISGHVSLFWYQQALGQGPEFLTYFQNEAQLDKSGLPSDRFFAERPEGSVSTLKIQRTQQEDSAVYLCASSGYSEGIEAFFGQGTRLTVV.

The chain has TRBV29-1 and TRBJ1-2; no clear D. The CDR3 loop spans 11 amino acids. The germline V and J ends were trimmed by 8 bases and 3 bases, with 10 bases remaining between them. Germline V lookup: CDR1 SQVTM, CDR2 ANQGSEA. The CDR3 nucleotides read TGCAGCATGCTACGATACTATGGCTACACCTTC. Its protein product is CSMLRYYGYTF.

This clonotype was observed a few times. The rearrangement links TRBV7-2 to TRBJ1-1; 8 nucleotides agree with TRBD1. In germline, CDR1 is SGHTA, CDR2 FQGNSA. The CDR3 covers 15 residues. V was clipped by 0 bases and J by 2 bases; unmatched bases: 2. CDR3 protein: CASSLAGQVNTEAFF. CDR3 bases: TGTGCCAGCAGCTTAGCGGGACAGGTAAACACTGAAGCTTTCTTT.

The chain joins TRBV10-3 to TRBJ2-3, with D hard to call. CDR3 size: 13 residues. Trimming removed 6 bases at V and 2 bases at J, with 9 bases between. Germline V gene sequence: CDR1 ENHRY, CDR2 SYGVKD. CDR3 protein: CAISTGHTDTQYF. CDR3 bases: TGTGCCATCAGCACCGGGCACACAGATACGCAGTATTTT.

Note on this clonotype: The final CDR3 position lacks the conserved phenylalanine or tryptophan, pointing to a likely read error. This rearrangement joins TRBV19 to TRBJ2-7; no clear D gene. This CDR3 comprises 13 residues. Germline V gene lookup returns CDR1 LNHDA and CDR2 SQIVND (reference sequence). The germline V and J ends were trimmed by 5 bases and 2 bases, with 10 bases remaining between them. CDR3 protein: CASSPSNPYEQYS. The CDR3 nucleotides read TGTGCCAGTAGTCCGTCAAATCCCTACGAGCAGTACTCC.

The rearrangement uses TRBV29-1 and TRBJ2-5; D call uncertain. Germline CDR1 reads SQVTM; CDR2 reads ANQGSEA. The germline V and J ends were trimmed by 4 bases and 1 base, with 10 bases remaining between them. The length of the CDR3 is 13 residues. CDR3 region: CSVGRLAQETQYF. DNA of the CDR3: TGCAGCGTTGGGAGACTCGCCCAAGAGACCCAGTACTTC.

This clonotype has just a few counts. The CDR3 nucleotides read TGCAGTGCGGAAGCGGGCAGCTCCTACAATGAGCAGTTCTTC. Its translation is CSAEAGSSYNEQFF. This chain connects TRBV20-1 to TRBJ2-1; the D gene is possibly TRBD2 (6 bases). This CDR3 contains 14 residues. Germline CDR1 and CDR2: DFQATT and SNEGSKA (reference sequence). V was trimmed by 6 bases and J by 0 bases, leaving 12 bases between them.

This clonotype was detected only a few times. The chain is built from TRBV9 and TRBJ2-2; D unclear. Per germline, CDR1 SGDLS and CDR2 YYNGEE. The CDR3 covers 14 residues. The V gene lost 7 bases and the J gene lost 0 bases, with 10 bases spanning the gap. CDR3 bases: TGTGCCAGCGGTACAAAAGCGAACACCGGGGAGCTGTTTTTT. Translated: CASGTKANTGELFF.

This clonotype was picked up many times. The V call is TRBV2, the J call TRBJ2-1; D is unclear. The ends were cut back, 3 bases at V and 4 bases at J, with 7 bases in the middle. Germline-derived CDR1 and CDR2 are SNHLY and FYNNEI. This CDR3 has 13 amino acids. The DNA of the CDR3 is TGTGCCAGCAGTGAGCAGCGTTACAATGAGCAGTTCTTC. It is translated as CASSEQRYNEQFF.

This clonotype showed up just once. A much larger clone is a single base away; this may be a read error. This chain connects TRBV28 to TRBJ1-2; a weak D match, TRBD1 (5 bases). This CDR3 region has 15 residues. V lost 7 bases to trimming and J lost 2 bases, with 17 bases between them. Per the germline V gene, CDR1 is MDHEN and CDR2 is SYDVKM. This CDR3 is CASTFHGARNYGYTF. DNA of the CDR3: TGTGCCAGCACTTTTCATGGGGCCCGAAACTATGGCTACACCTTC.

This clonotype has a handful of counts. The chain combines TRBV14 with TRBJ2-3, with D possibly matching TRBD2 (6 bases). The V end lost 0 bases, the J end lost 9 bases, and 10 bases lay between the germline ends. The CDR3 has 13 amino acids. Per germline, CDR1 SGHDN and CDR2 FVKESK. The CDR3 DNA reads as TGTGCCAGCAGCCAAGATCGAGGGAGGACGCAGTATTTT. Its translation is CASSQDRGRTQYF.

The chain links TRBV5-5 to TRBJ2-1; 8 positions agree with TRBD2. The CDR3 has 15 amino acids. Trimming cost V 1 base and J 9 bases; bases outside gene matches: 9. From germline, CDR1 is SGHKS and CDR2 YYEKEE (reference sequence). The CDR3 sequence: CASSLKRECLCEQFF. DNA of the CDR3: TGTGCCAGCAGCTTGAAGCGGGAGTGCCTCTGTGAGCAGTTCTTC.

The CDR3 DNA follows: TGTGCCAGCAGCCAAGATTTAACAGATTTCTACAATGAGCAGTTCTTC. Its protein is CASSQDLTDFYNEQFF. V gene TRBV3-1 combines with J gene TRBJ2-1, with D unresolved. Germline V gene data show CDR1 as LGHDT and CDR2 as YNNKEL (reference sequence). Trimming stripped 0 bases from V and 3 bases from J, with 12 bases between. There are 16 residues in the CDR3.

The chain joins TRBV6-6 to TRBJ1-1; D is undetermined. This CDR3 comprises 18 residues. V lost 2 bases to trimming and J lost 2 bases, with 21 bases between them. Germline-derived CDR1 and CDR2 are MNHNY and SVGAGI (reference sequence). The CDR3 loop reads CASSYGGFRGGYNTEAFF. CDR3 DNA sequence: TGTGCCAGCAGTTACGGTGGGTTCCGGGGAGGGTACAACACTGAAGCTTTCTTT.

Only a few counts were recorded for this clonotype. The V call is TRBV18, the J call TRBJ1-1; D uncertain. V lost 4 bases and J lost 6, with 12 bases in between. The germline gives CDR1 KGHSH, CDR2 LQKENI. The CDR3 is made up of 13 amino acids. The CDR3 region is CASSQGPDAEAFF. CDR3 nucleotides: TGTGCCAGCTCACAAGGACCGGACGCTGAAGCTTTCTTT.